The 18 T cell receptor beta chains below come from one sample, sequenced in a study of T cell responses to AZD1222 COVID-19 vaccine. The assay was immunoSEQ multiplex PCR, and TCRdb's table has in-frame clones only and misses some. The sample holds 180,000 or so clones; around 93% are singletons and the top ten take roughly 1%. Here the sequenced sample was peripheral blood, taken 28 days after the second dose of the MenACWY control vaccine. These receptors all stem from an adult who received the MenACWY meningococcal vaccine as a control.

CDR3: CARTSGDETQYF. The CDR3 DNA is TGTGCCAGGACTAGCGGGGATGAGACCCAGTACTTC. The V and J genes are TRBV3-1 (or the pseudogene TRBV3-2) and TRBJ2-5, with 11 bases identical to TRBD2. The V and J ends lost 9 bases and 5 bases, in that order; junction bases with no gene match: 2. The CDR3 is made up of 12 amino acids. CDR1 LGHDT and CDR2 YNNKEL come from the germline V gene (reference sequence).

This chain joins TRBV21-1 and TRBJ1-1. TRBV21-1 is reported as a pseudogene. This CDR3 comprises 13 residues. Here the CDR3 DNA reads TGTGCCAGCAGCAAAAATGAATCCTTATCGAATGACTTT. Amino acid sequence: CASSKNESLSNDF.

In regard to this clone: Distinct nucleotide sequences in the sample also encode this CDR3. This chain connects TRBV7-8 to TRBJ1-6; unclear D gene. CDR3 length: 14 residues. V gave up 0 bases and J gave up 4 bases, with 4 bases separating them. CDR1 and CDR2 (germline): SGHVS, FQNEAQ. The CDR3 coding sequence is TGTGCCAGCAGCTTAGCGCAATATAATTCACCCCTCCACTTT. Amino acid sequence: CASSLAQYNSPLHF. The complete variable domain, with remaining parts taken from reference TRBV7-8 and TRBJ1-6, reads GAGVSQSPRYKVAKRGQDVALRCDPISGHVSLFWYQQALGQGPEFLTYFQNEAQLDKSGLPSDRFFAERPEGSVSTLKIQRTQQEDSAVYLCASSLAQYNSPLHFGNGTRLTVT.

The chain is built from TRBV14 and TRBJ1-3; unclear D gene. Trimming left V 1 base short and J 0 bases short, with 7 bases between. Per the germline V gene, CDR1 is SGHDN and CDR2 is FVKESK. The length of the CDR3 is 15 residues. CDR3 loop: CASSQGPFSGNTIYF. CDR3 bases: TGTGCCAGCAGCCAAGGACCGTTCTCTGGAAACACCATATATTTT. Full variable domain (rest looked up from reference TRBV14 and TRBJ1-3): EAGVTQFPSHSVIEKGQTVTLRCDPISGHDNLYWYRRVMGKEIKFLLHFVKESKQDESGMPNNRFLAERTGGTYSTLKVQPAELEDSGVYFCASSQGPFSGNTIYFGEGSWLTVV.

V usage is TRBV9 and J usage is TRBJ2-2, with TRBD2 matching 8 bases. Unmatched junction bases numbered 9, after V lost 4 bases and J lost 7 bases. The CDR3 spans 15 residues. Germline V CDR1 and CDR2: SGDLS, YYNGEE. Here the CDR3 DNA reads TGTGCCAGCAGCCCCCCGGGGGGGGCAGTCGGGGAGCTGTTTTTT. Its translation: CASSPPGGAVGELFF.

The chain carries TRBV6-5 and TRBJ2-1, with a weak D call TRBD1 (7 bases). V shed 7 bases and J shed 8 bases, with 18 bases lying between them. Germline values: CDR1 MNHEY, CDR2 SVGAGI. This CDR3 contains 14 residues. The DNA for the CDR3 is TGTGCCAGCAACAGTCAGGGGGGAAAGGATGAGCAGTTCTTC. Its translation is CASNSQGGKDEQFF.

The rearrangement joins TRBV29-1 to TRBJ2-1; 8 bases are a match to TRBD2. Germline CDR1 and CDR2: SQVTM and ANQGSEA. The CDR3 runs 14 residues. V lost 6 bases to trimming and J lost 0 bases; unmatched junction nucleotides: 4. As DNA, the CDR3 is TGCAGCGTGATTAGCGGGGCCTCCTACAATGAGCAGTTCTTC. The encoded protein is CSVISGASYNEQFF.

This chain links TRBV18 with TRBJ1-1, with 9 bases identical to TRBD1. Germline loops: CDR1 KGHSH, CDR2 LQKENI. The V gene end was trimmed by 6 bases and the J gene end by 6 bases; junction bases not matched to a gene: 11. CDR3 length: 15 amino acids. The CDR3 sequence: CASSTTGGEVAEAFF. The CDR3 bases are TGTGCCAGCTCTACCACAGGGGGCGAGGTTGCTGAAGCTTTCTTT.

The chain carries TRBV7-9 and TRBJ1-1; D gene uncertain. This CDR3 comprises 15 residues. V lost 0 bases and J 1 base, leaving 9 bases between the germline ends. Germline V lookup: CDR1 SEHNR, CDR2 FQNEAQ (reference sequence). The CDR3 sequence is CASSLALAENTEAFF. The CDR3 nucleotides are TGTGCCAGCAGCTTAGCGCTGGCAGAGAACACTGAAGCTTTCTTT.

The DNA for the CDR3 is TGCAGCGTTGAACGGGCCTGGGGGGGATCCTACGAGCAGTACTTC. The encoded protein is CSVERAWGGSYEQYF. The chain uses TRBV29-1 and TRBJ2-7, with TRBD2 matching 7 bases. Looked up from germline, CDR1 is SQVTM and CDR2 is ANQGSEA. This CDR3 is 15 amino acids long. J lost 1 base, V lost 2 bases, and 8 bases had no gene match.

J is TRBJ1-2 and V is TRBV7-9; 7 nucleotides match TRBD1. Germline CDR1 is SEHNR and CDR2 is FQNEAQ (reference sequence). V lost 1 base, J lost 14 bases, and 4 bases stayed unmatched. This CDR3 comprises 11 residues. CDR3 nucleotides: TGTGCCAGCAGCTTAGAGGGGGCGAGGACCTTC. Protein sequence: CASSLEGARTF.

The chain is built from TRBV3-1 (or the pseudogene TRBV3-2) and TRBJ1-2, with D possibly TRBD1 on 5 matching bases. The CDR3 has 15 residues. The germline gives CDR1 LGHDT, CDR2 YNNKEL (reference sequence). With 5 bases removed from V and 6 bases from J, the gap between germline ends came to 19 bases. The CDR3 nucleotides read TGTGCCAGCAGCAGAACAGGTAGTGGAGTGGATGGCTACACCTTC. Amino acids: CASSRTGSGVDGYTF.

The chain is built from TRBV4-2 and TRBJ2-1; 7 bases match TRBD2. Germline V gives CDR1 LGHNA, CDR2 YNFKEQ. The CDR3 covers 15 residues. V shed 2 bases and J 4 bases; nucleotides not matched to a gene: 5. The CDR3 sequence is CASSQTGTTYNEQFF. CDR3 in DNA: TGTGCCAGCAGCCAAACCGGGACTACATACAATGAGCAGTTCTTC.

This clone has a single count. The chain employs TRBV7-2 and TRBJ2-7; TRBD1 agrees at 7 bases. The CDR3 has 14 residues. Germline assignment: CDR1 SGHTA and CDR2 FQGNSA. Trimming cost V 3 bases and J 0 bases; bases outside gene matches: 2. CDR3 in amino acids: CASSFRQGSYEQYF. CDR3 nucleotides: TGTGCCAGCAGCTTCCGACAGGGCTCCTACGAGCAGTACTTC.

The chain has TRBV7-2 and TRBJ1-5; D is unclear. CDR1 and CDR2 from the germline V gene are SGHTA and FQGNSA. Trimming pared 1 base from V and 6 bases from J, leaving 10 bases between. This CDR3 has 14 amino acids. CDR3 region: CASSLEGGFQPQHF. In DNA, the CDR3 is TGTGCCAGCAGCTTAGAGGGTGGTTTTCAGCCCCAGCATTTT.

J is TRBJ1-5 and V is TRBV4-3; D remains unclear. The CDR3 spans 18 residues. Trimming removed 0 bases at V and 4 bases at J, with 19 bases between. CDR1 is LGHNA, CDR2 YSLEER, per germline. CDR3 bases: TGCGCCAGCAGCCAAGACTTAGGGCCTGGCACAGCTAATCAGCCCCAGCATTTT. As protein: CASSQDLGPGTANQPQHF.

This chain links TRBV28 with TRBJ1-2, with no clear D. The CDR3 totals 11 residues. V dropped 8 bases and J dropped 7 bases, with 11 bases sitting between them. From germline, CDR1 is MDHEN and CDR2 SYDVKM. CDR3 DNA: TGTGCCAGCCGTTGGAGCCTTGGCTACACCTTC. Translating gives CASRWSLGYTF.

The chain links TRBV5-1 to TRBJ2-7; 10 bases agree with TRBD1. The CDR3 sequence is 20 residues long. Per germline, CDR1 SGHRS and CDR2 YFSETQ. After removal of 0 bases from V and 4 bases from J, the junction contained 19 bases not matched to a gene. The CDR3 DNA sequence: TGCGCCAGCAGCTTGGGACAGGGGGCGTCTGGAGCTTCTCCTGGGTACGAGCAGTACTTC. Residues: CASSLGQGASGASPGYEQYF.